This T cell receptor (beta chain) was sequenced during a study of beta chain features in type 1 diabetes. Study-level findings and limits: When Type 1 diabetes patients were examined, their TCRB CDR3s proved moderately but significantly shorter in all four CD4+ subsets.

Germline CDR1 and CDR2: SEHNR and FQNEAQ (reference sequence). V lost 3 bases and J lost 4, with 10 bases in between. CDR3 size: 14 residues. The single heparinised draw taken from each donor contained about 120 mL of blood on average. Sorted CD4+ subsets: naive, central memory, regulatory, stem cell-like memory (CD45RO/CCR7/CD25/CD127/CD95/CD27 panel). In its sample, this clone was seen a few times. Its antigen is not identified. Isolated RNA was reverse transcribed in full, so expressed TCRB transcripts were sequenced. Generated by immunoSEQ multiplex PCR, the TCRdb table keeps only in-frame clones and is missing some. In the table there are over 600,000 clones, around 12% of which are singletons.

The chain is built from TRBV7-9 and TRBJ1-3; D gene uncertain. Sequencing was done on a sample of naive CD4+ T cells from blood. The origin of this receptor is a young man with type 1 diabetes. The CDR3 region has the DNA TGTGCCAGCAGCTTCCAGGACGGGGGAAACACCATATATTTT. Its translation is CASSFQDGGNTIYF.